The next 17 T cell receptor beta chains were all read from a single sample in a study of CD8+ T cells in alopecia areata. RNA extraction and reverse transcription yielded cDNA as sequencing template. Assay used: immunoSEQ multiplex PCR; TCRdb lists only in-frame clones, some missing. Of approximately 89,000 clones detected, about 45% appear once; the ten largest clones hold about 0.79%. Sequenced material: CD4+ T cells sorted from blood. All receptors come from a human donor with alopecia areata.

This clone was detected a few times. V gene TRBV7-2 combines with J gene TRBJ2-3, with D unclear. The germline V gene has CDR1 SGHTA and CDR2 FQGNSA. The V gene lost 4 bases and the J gene lost 2 bases, with 4 bases spanning the gap. The CDR3 has 12 amino acids. CDR3 in amino acids: CASSSYTDTQYF. The DNA for the CDR3 is TGTGCCAGCAGCTCCTACACAGATACGCAGTATTTT.

The genes are TRBV2 and TRBJ2-3, with D unresolved. Trimming took 8 bases from V and 2 from J, leaving 11 bases between them. This CDR3 has 13 residues. The germline CDR1 and CDR2 sequences are SNHLY and FYNNEI. The DNA for the CDR3 is TGTGCCAGCCGATACACCTTCACAGATACGCAGTATTTT. Amino acids: CASRYTFTDTQYF.

This clone has only a few counts. The V call is TRBV28, the J call TRBJ2-1; 12 bases are shared with TRBD1. The CDR3 is 15 residues long. Germline values: CDR1 MDHEN, CDR2 SYDVKM. Trimming at V came to 4 bases and at J to 5 bases, leaving 3 bases not matched to a gene. The CDR3 sequence is CASSSGDRGHNEQFF. The CDR3 DNA reads TGTGCCAGCAGTTCTGGGGACAGGGGGCACAATGAGCAGTTCTTC.

The gene calls are TRBV4-1 and TRBJ1-2; D uncertain. The V end lost 1 base, the J end lost 7 bases, and 19 bases lay between the germline ends. CDR1 is MGHRA and CDR2 is YSYEKL in the germline V gene. There are 16 residues in the CDR3. CDR3 DNA: TGCGCCAGCAGCCAAGGGAGGTGGGGAAGGGAGTTTGGCTACACCTTC. Translation: CASSQGRWGREFGYTF.

This clone has more than one count but fewer than ten. The chain recombines TRBV7-9 with TRBJ2-3; 7 bases are a match to TRBD1. J was trimmed by 4 bases and V by 5 bases; bases with no gene match: 6. The CDR3 sequence is 14 residues long. Germline V gene data show CDR1 as SEHNR and CDR2 as FQNEAQ (reference sequence). The CDR3 here is CASSQGGEADTQYF. CDR3 DNA: TGTGCCAGCAGCCAAGGGGGCGAAGCAGATACGCAGTATTTT.

In DNA, the CDR3 is TGCGCCAGCAGCTTGGAGGGGACAGGGGGCAACGAGCAGTACTTC. Translation: CASSLEGTGGNEQYF. The V call is TRBV5-1, the J call TRBJ2-7; 12 bases match TRBD1. The CDR3 spans 15 residues. J lost 5 bases, V lost 0 bases, and 3 bases had no gene match. Germline lookup yields CDR1 SGHRS and CDR2 YFSETQ.

The chain carries TRBV30 and TRBJ1-2; D gene uncertain. V was clipped by 0 bases and J by 8 bases, with 10 bases between them. This CDR3 comprises 12 residues. Per the germline V gene, CDR1 is GTSNPN and CDR2 is SVGIG (reference sequence). CDR3 bases: TGTGCCTGGAGTGTACACTCGGGGGGCTACACCTTC. As protein: CAWSVHSGGYTF.

This clone was seen a single time. This sequence joins TRBV11-2 and TRBJ2-7; D might be TRBD2 (5 bases). Between the trimmed V and J ends, which lost 6 bases and 4 bases, there was a span of 13 bases. Germline V gives CDR1 SGHAT, CDR2 FQNNGV. The length of the CDR3 is 13 residues. In nucleotides, the CDR3 is TGTGCCAGCAGTGACGGGAACTCTTACGAGCAGTACTTC. It translates to CASSDGNSYEQYF.

A few counts support this clone. The same CDR3 can be traced to other DNA sequences in this sample. In DNA form, the CDR3 reads TGCAGCGTTGAGGGAAATACCTACGAGCAGTACTTC. Protein product: CSVEGNTYEQYF. V gene TRBV29-1 combines with J gene TRBJ2-7, with no clear D. Trimming took 3 bases from V and 2 from J, leaving 8 bases between them. Germline CDR1 is SQVTM and CDR2 is ANQGSEA. CDR3 length equals 12 residues.

This clone was seen a few times. V and J are TRBV6-5 and TRBJ2-1, with TRBD2 matching over 14 bases. V shed 0 bases, J shed 7 bases, and the junction held 2 bases outside the gene matches. CDR3 size: 16 residues. Germline V gene data show CDR1 as MNHEY and CDR2 as SVGAGI. CDR3 sequence reads: CASSYSGLAGGNEQFF. DNA for the CDR3: TGTGCCAGCAGTTACTCAGGACTAGCGGGAGGTAATGAGCAGTTCTTC.

This clone was seen more than once but under ten times. The chain has TRBV7-2 and TRBJ2-7; 7 bases align to TRBD2. The CDR3 covers 15 residues. CDR1 and CDR2 from the germline V gene are SGHTA and FQGNSA. With 5 bases clipped from V and 1 base from J, the junction kept 8 bases outside the gene matches. CDR3 sequence reads: CASSQGEGRSYEQYF. In DNA, the CDR3 is TGTGCCAGCAGCCAAGGGGAGGGGAGGTCCTACGAGCAGTACTTC.

The chain joins TRBV30 to TRBJ1-2; 7 nucleotides align to TRBD1. The CDR3 contains 13 residues. CDR1 is GTSNPN and CDR2 is SVGIG in the germline V gene (reference sequence). V gave up 1 base and J gave up 8 bases; unmatched junction bases: 7. CDR3 in DNA: TGTGCCTGGAGTGCACAGGGGACTTACGGCTACACCTTC. It yields the protein CAWSAQGTYGYTF.

The V call is TRBV7-6, the J call TRBJ2-5; D ambiguous. CDR3 length equals 11 residues. The germline gives CDR1 SGHVS, CDR2 FNYEAQ. Trimming removed 7 bases from V and 5 bases from J, with 8 bases in between. The CDR3 DNA reads as TGTGCCAGCACATCGGAGGAGACCCAGTACTTC. Translating it yields CASTSEETQYF.

The chain is built from TRBV29-1 and TRBJ1-4; TRBD1 is a possible D gene (5 bases). The V gene lost 6 bases and the J gene lost 7 bases, with 12 bases spanning the gap. Germline V CDR1 and CDR2: SQVTM, ANQGSEA. The CDR3 spans 12 residues. CDR3 sequence: CSVRRGGEKLFF. The CDR3 DNA follows: TGCAGCGTGCGTAGGGGTGGTGAAAAACTGTTTTTT.

There are a few counts of this clone. This chain links TRBV7-9 with TRBJ2-2, with unresolved D. The germline V and J ends were trimmed by 3 bases and 4 bases, with 9 bases remaining between them. Looked up from germline, CDR1 is SEHNR and CDR2 is FQNEAQ (reference sequence). The CDR3 consists of 14 residues. The CDR3: CASSLGTSTGELFF. The CDR3 nucleotides are TGTGCCAGCAGCTTGGGCACCTCCACCGGGGAGCTGTTTTTT.

V and J are TRBV30 and TRBJ1-1; D not resolved. Germline V gene lookup returns CDR1 GTSNPN and CDR2 SVGIG (reference sequence). The V end lost 1 base, the J end lost 0 bases, and 6 bases lay between the germline ends. CDR3 length: 13 amino acids. This CDR3 is CAWSGGMNTEAFF. CDR3 nucleotide sequence: TGTGCCTGGAGTGGTGGGATGAACACTGAAGCTTTCTTT.

This CDR3 reads CASSQDGGLGNQPQHF. DNA for the CDR3: TGCGCCAGCAGCCAAGATGGGGGGCTCGGGAATCAGCCCCAGCATTTT. The chain is built from TRBV4-1 and TRBJ1-5, with a tentative D call TRBD1 (6 bases). From germline, CDR1 is MGHRA and CDR2 YSYEKL. Trimming removed 0 bases from V and 4 bases from J, with 13 bases in between. The CDR3 has 16 residues.